The entry that follows covers one T cell receptor beta chain sequence. What it binds is unknown. Only in-frame clones appear in the TCRdb table, and some are missing; sequencing was by immunoSEQ multiplex PCR. Of roughly 150,000 clones in the sample, about 96% were seen once. The data originate from a study of cytomegalovirus exposure and HLA in healthy donors. Study-level findings and limits: The CMV antigen specificity of a few CMV-associated chains was confirmed through in vitro analysis.

The CDR3 extends over 16 amino acids. The J segment lost 7 bases and the V segment lost 1 base, leaving 7 bases of the junction unmatched. The germline gives CDR1 SGHTA, CDR2 FQGTGA. The TCR comes from a woman between 18 and 30 years old in good health and CMV-seronegative. The J gene is TRBJ2-1, the V gene TRBV7-3, with 10 bases aligning to TRBD2. Sequencing was performed on PBMCs. CDR3 in DNA: TGTGCCAGCAGCTTAAGACTAGCGGGTGGCCTTAATGAGCAGTTCTTC. This translates into CASSLRLAGGLNEQFF. The complete variable domain, with remaining parts taken from reference TRBV7-3 and TRBJ2-1, reads GAGVSQTPSNKVTEKGKYVELRCDPISGHTALYWYRQSLGQGPEFLIYFQGTGAADDSGLPNDRFFAVRPEGSVSTLKIQRTERGDSAVYLCASSLRLAGGLNEQFFGPGTRLTVL.